These 2 T cell receptor beta chains were sequenced from one sample in a study of CDR3 diversity in severe acne. TCRdb ran MiXCR on the PCR reads and lists one entry per CDR3 protein. The sample carries roughly 100,000 distinct CDR3 sequences, 51% recorded once. Input material: blood. The receptor source for this set is a male donor with acne.

There are many counts of this clonotype. This rearrangement joins TRBV6-5 to TRBJ2-1; 14 bases align to TRBD2. CDR1 MNHEY and CDR2 SVGAGI come from the germline V gene. CDR3 length equals 18 residues. V lost 7 bases to trimming and J lost 3 bases; unmatched junction nucleotides: 11. The CDR3 DNA sequence: TGTGCCAGCACCCACGGGACTAGCGGGAGCTTGAGCTACAATGAGCAGTTCTTC. The encoded protein is CASTHGTSGSLSYNEQFF.

Note on this clonotype: A much bigger clone sits one base away, suggesting this may be a read error. The chain has TRBV7-2 and TRBJ2-1; no firm D call. This CDR3 comprises 13 residues. CDR1 is SGHTA, CDR2 FQGNSA, per germline. V lost 3 bases and J lost 13, with 16 bases in between. The CDR3 is CASSFRFKETQFF. DNA for the CDR3: TGTGCCAGCAGCTTTAGATTCAAAGAGACCCAGTTCTTC.